This TCR beta chain derives from a study of blood T cell repertoires in COVID-19. Study background: Nucleic acid was either cDNA or gDNA, and it came from T cells, B-cell-depleted T cells, or PBMCs.

With 2 bases clipped from V and 0 bases from J, the junction kept 13 bases outside the gene matches. Per the germline V gene, CDR1 is LNHDA and CDR2 is SQIVND (reference sequence). The CDR3 covers 19 residues. In the original workflow: By means of reference gene primer amplification, nucleated cell counts were estimated. TCRdb's copy holds only in-frame clones and misses some; the assay was immunoSEQ multiplex PCR. The V and J calls and clone size come from that table; D and trimming were worked out from the DNA. The sample lists 200,000 to 300,000 clones; about 86% were seen once. V usage is TRBV19 and J usage is TRBJ2-3; 8 nucleotides match TRBD1. Source material: peripheral blood. The receptor was isolated from a woman younger than 45 who had recovered from COVID-19. The CDR3: CASSIFGRGTGTSTDTQYF. The CDR3 DNA reads TGTGCCAGTAGTATATTTGGTCGTGGGACAGGCACTAGCACAGATACGCAGTATTTT.